This is a list of T cell receptor beta chains from one sample in a study of T cells in Graves' hyperthyroidism and ophthalmopathy. TCRdb called the multiplex PCR reads again in MiXCR, with one record for every CDR3 protein. The sample lists hundreds of thousands of distinct CDR3 sequences; around 15% were seen once. Sample: blood. All receptors come from a woman under 30 with Graves' hyperthyroidism. Each CDR3 is given with its conserved first and last residue. Fields, in order: J gene, D gene, V gene, clone size, CDR3 DNA, CDR3 protein. A D gene is named only where the DNA matches it firmly. Only part of the rows carry a size: once, few, many, or a class if the clone is expanded.

j_gene: TRBJ2-1; d_gene: NA; v_gene: TRBV12-3/TRBV12-4; abundance: many; CDR3nt: TGTGCCAGCAGTGGAGGGCGGTACAATGAGCAGTTCTTC; CDR3aa: CASSGGRYNEQFF
j_gene: TRBJ2-1; d_gene: TRBD2; v_gene: TRBV7-3; abundance: many; CDR3nt: TGTGCCAGCAGCCGCACCCCGGGACTAGCGGAAAATGAGCAGTTCTTC; CDR3aa: CASSRTPGLAENEQFF
j_gene: TRBJ1-5; d_gene: TRBD1; v_gene: TRBV18; abundance: NA; CDR3nt: TGTGCCAGCTCACCGGGGACAGGGGGCACTCAGCCCCAGCATTTT; CDR3aa: CASSPGTGGTQPQHF
j_gene: TRBJ2-7; d_gene: TRBD2; v_gene: TRBV6-5; abundance: few; CDR3nt: TGTGCCAGCAGTTACGTTCCGGGACTAATCTACGAGCAGTACTTC; CDR3aa: CASSYVPGLIYEQYF
j_gene: TRBJ1-5; d_gene: TRBD1; v_gene: TRBV7-9; abundance: many; CDR3nt: TGTGCCAGCAGCTTAGGACAGGGCGCGGGCAATCAGCCCCAGCATTTT; CDR3aa: CASSLGQGAGNQPQHF
j_gene: TRBJ1-3; d_gene: TRBD1; v_gene: TRBV27; abundance: few; CDR3nt: TGTGCCAGCAGTGAAGGACAGGGGATCCCTGGAAACACCATATATTTT; CDR3aa: CASSEGQGIPGNTIYF
j_gene: TRBJ2-7; d_gene: NA; v_gene: TRBV10-2; abundance: few; CDR3nt: TGCGCCAGCACCAAAGCCCTGAGGACCGAGCAGTACTTC; CDR3aa: CASTKALRTEQYF
j_gene: TRBJ1-1; d_gene: NA; v_gene: TRBV19; abundance: NA; CDR3nt: TGTGCCAGTAACGACAGGTGGAACACTGAAGCTTTCTTT; CDR3aa: CASNDRWNTEAFF
j_gene: TRBJ2-3; d_gene: NA; v_gene: TRBV2; abundance: NA; CDR3nt: TGTGCCAGCAGTGGGATAGCGAGGGCCACAGATACGCAGTATTTT; CDR3aa: CASSGIARATDTQYF
j_gene: TRBJ2-7; d_gene: TRBD1; v_gene: TRBV6-2/TRBV6-3; abundance: many; CDR3nt: TGTGCCAGCAGTTACTCGATGAGAAAGGGGACAGGCGACGAGCAGTACTTC; CDR3aa: CASSYSMRKGTGDEQYF
j_gene: TRBJ2-7; d_gene: TRBD2; v_gene: TRBV2; abundance: many; CDR3nt: TGTGCCAGCAGCGAAGCTAGCGGGAGGGCTTACGAGCAGTACTTC; CDR3aa: CASSEASGRAYEQYF
j_gene: TRBJ2-1; d_gene: TRBD2; v_gene: TRBV13; abundance: NA; CDR3nt: TGTGCCAGCAGCTTAATAGCGGGAATGTACGATGAGCAGTTCTTC; CDR3aa: CASSLIAGMYDEQFF
j_gene: TRBJ2-2; d_gene: TRBD1; v_gene: TRBV6-1; abundance: NA; CDR3nt: TGTGCCAGCAGCCCGGAGACAGGGTTGGTCGGGGAGCTGTTTTTT; CDR3aa: CASSPETGLVGELFF
j_gene: TRBJ2-3; d_gene: NA; v_gene: TRBV5-5; abundance: many; CDR3nt: TGTGCCAGCAGCTTCGGGAAGAGCACAGATACGCAGTATTTT; CDR3aa: CASSFGKSTDTQYF
j_gene: TRBJ2-5; d_gene: NA; v_gene: TRBV6-5; abundance: many; CDR3nt: TGTGCCAGCAGTGACTCGCCAGGGGCTGGGACCCAGTACTTC; CDR3aa: CASSDSPGAGTQYF
j_gene: TRBJ2-7; d_gene: TRBD1; v_gene: TRBV19; abundance: few; CDR3nt: TGTGCCAGTAGTATAGGCCCCCCAGACAGGGTCGAGCAGTACTTC; CDR3aa: CASSIGPPDRVEQYF
j_gene: TRBJ2-5; d_gene: NA; v_gene: TRBV7-2; abundance: many; CDR3nt: TGTGCCAGCAGCCAGCCCAGCCGAGAGACCCAGTACTTC; CDR3aa: CASSQPSRETQYF
j_gene: TRBJ2-7; d_gene: NA; v_gene: TRBV20-1; abundance: many; CDR3nt: TGCAGTGCTAGAGTGGAGTCCCAAACCTACGAGCAGTACTTC; CDR3aa: CSARVESQTYEQYF
j_gene: TRBJ2-2; d_gene: TRBD2; v_gene: TRBV6-1; abundance: many; CDR3nt: TGTGCCAGCAGTGAAATGGTCCCGGGACTAGCGGGAGGCCGAGACACCGGGGAGCTGTTTTTT; CDR3aa: CASSEMVPGLAGGRDTGELFF
j_gene: TRBJ2-4; d_gene: TRBD2; v_gene: TRBV6-5; abundance: NA; CDR3nt: TGTGCCAGCAGTTACTCCGGACTAGCGGGAGGCTTAGCCAAAAACATTCAGTACTTC; CDR3aa: CASSYSGLAGGLAKNIQYF
j_gene: TRBJ2-1; d_gene: TRBD1; v_gene: TRBV7-7; abundance: NA; CDR3nt: TGTGCCAGCAGCTTAGGACAGGGCCCCGACAATGAGCAGTTCTTC; CDR3aa: CASSLGQGPDNEQFF
j_gene: TRBJ2-2; d_gene: NA; v_gene: TRBV7-2; abundance: NA; CDR3nt: TGTGCCAGCAGCCCGCTGCTAGCGTCCGGGGAGCTGTTTTTT; CDR3aa: CASSPLLASGELFF
j_gene: TRBJ2-7; d_gene: TRBD1; v_gene: TRBV2; abundance: many; CDR3nt: TGTGCCAGCAGTGATGAGGACAGGGTGATAGAGCAGTACTTC; CDR3aa: CASSDEDRVIEQYF
j_gene: TRBJ1-1; d_gene: NA; v_gene: TRBV20-1; abundance: NA; CDR3nt: TGCAGTGCTAGGTCGGGACACCCGAACACTGAAGCTTTCTTT; CDR3aa: CSARSGHPNTEAFF
j_gene: TRBJ2-5; d_gene: NA; v_gene: TRBV4-2; abundance: NA; CDR3nt: TGTGCCAGCAGCCAAGTGGGGGGCCCAAAAGAGACCCAGTACTTC; CDR3aa: CASSQVGGPKETQYF